The 5 T cell receptor beta chains given below trace back to one sample, sequenced in a study of blood T cell repertoires in COVID-19. Here immunoSEQ multiplex PCR was the method, and the copy in TCRdb shows in-frame clones only, minus some. Among roughly 100,000 clones, around 84% were seen once, and the ten largest hold around a quarter. What was sequenced was peripheral blood. These receptors all stem from a man between 60 and 75 years old with acute or convalescent COVID-19.

The chain recombines TRBV30 with TRBJ1-1, with 11 positions matching TRBD1. CDR3 size: 14 residues. CDR1 and CDR2 (germline): GTSNPN, SVGIG (reference sequence). With 7 bases clipped from V and 4 bases from J, the junction kept 8 bases outside the gene matches. CDR3 in amino acids: CASSGTGGRTEAFF. DNA of the CDR3: TGTGCCTCCTCCGGGACAGGGGGTCGCACTGAAGCTTTCTTT. The full variable domain, with the rest looked up from reference TRBV30 and TRBJ1-1, is SQTIHQWPATLVQPVGSPLSLECTVEGTSNPNLYWYRQAAGRGLQLLFYSVGIGQISSEVPQNLSASRPQDRQFILSSKKLLLSDSGFYLCASSGTGGRTEAFFGQGTRLTVV.

The chain uses TRBV4-2 and TRBJ2-1, with D tentatively TRBD1 (5 bases). Germline CDR1 is LGHNA and CDR2 is YNFKEQ. The CDR3 is made up of 16 amino acids. V gave up 0 bases and J gave up 4 bases, with 13 bases separating them. The chain's CDR3 is CASSQDRQGGYNEQFF. CDR3 nucleotide sequence: TGTGCCAGCAGCCAAGATCGCCAGGGTGGGTACAATGAGCAGTTCTTC.

The chain employs TRBV28 and TRBJ1-1; 9 positions agree with TRBD1. Germline V gene data show CDR1 as MDHEN and CDR2 as SYDVKM. CDR3 length: 14 residues. J lost 2 bases, V lost 4 bases, and 2 bases had no gene match. In DNA, the CDR3 is TGTGCCAGCAGTTCGGGACAGGGTAACACTGAAGCTTTCTTT. Translating gives CASSSGQGNTEAFF.

The chain combines TRBV5-8 with TRBJ2-7; weak D call: TRBD1 (5 bases). CDR3 size: 13 residues. Germline CDR1 reads SGHTS; CDR2 reads YDEGEE. V lost 4 bases to trimming and J lost 2 bases, with 10 bases between them. CDR3 protein: CASSNRQTYEQYV. The CDR3 coding sequence is TGTGCCAGCAGCAATCGACAGACCTACGAGCAGTACGTC.

The genes are TRBV5-1 and TRBJ2-2; 9 bases match TRBD1. Germline V gene data show CDR1 as SGHRS and CDR2 as YFSETQ. The CDR3 is made up of 16 amino acids. With 3 bases clipped from V and 5 bases from J, the junction kept 8 bases outside the gene matches. Written as DNA, the CDR3 is TGCGCCAGCAGCTCCACCGGGACAGGGAAAACCGGGGAGCTGTTTTTT. Its translation is CASSSTGTGKTGELFF.